This T cell receptor (beta chain) was documented in a study of identical twins. All of the donors were Caucasians in good health. Overall study findings and caveats: There is a chance that invariant MAIT and iNKT cells partially muddied zero-insertion analyses.

Per the germline V gene, CDR1 is MDHEN and CDR2 is SYDVKM. The CDR3 consists of 11 residues. Details on this clonotype: Its antigen is not identified.

A single record per CDR3 protein comes from TCRdb applying MiXCR to the 5' RACE reads. Altogether some 1,600,000 distinct CDR3 sequences are present, about 30% being singletons, with the ten largest covering 0.25% to 0.3%. The sequencing sample was made of cord blood. V gene TRBV28 combines with J gene TRBJ2-1, with TRBD2 matching 9 bases. The sequence was collected from a newborn girl in good health. The CDR3 DNA follows: TGTGGTAGCGGGAGCTCCTACGAGCAGTTCTTC. Amino acid sequence: CGSGSSYEQFF.